Shown below are 20 T cell receptor beta chains from a single sample sequenced in a study of shared clonotypes between healthy human individuals. Sequencing used immunoSEQ multiplex PCR; TCRdb keeps in-frame clones, though not all of them. The table has hundreds of thousands of clones, 95% to 97% seen once. CD45RO-negative CD8 cells positively selected for CCR7 made up the naive population, which excluded terminally differentiated effector memory CD45RA+ cells. Material: naive CD8+ T cells sorted from blood. These receptors were obtained from a man younger than 40 in good health.

Note on this clone: This sample includes further DNA sequences coding for the same CDR3. The rearrangement uses TRBV5-1 and TRBJ2-1; weak D call: TRBD1 (5 bases). Looked up from germline, CDR1 is SGHRS and CDR2 is YFSETQ. V gave up 1 base and J gave up 3 bases, with 8 bases separating them. The CDR3 sequence is 14 residues long. CDR3 residues: CASSLTGGYNEQFF. The CDR3 DNA reads as TGCGCCAGCAGCTTGACAGGTGGCTACAATGAGCAGTTCTTC.

This sequence joins TRBV9 and TRBJ1-3; possible D gene TRBD1, 5 bases. With 7 bases removed from V and 4 bases from J, the gap between germline ends came to 9 bases. CDR3 length equals 12 residues. In germline, CDR1 is SGDLS, CDR2 YYNGEE. CDR3 bases: TGTGCCAGCGAGGACATAGGAAACACCATATATTTT. It codes for CASEDIGNTIYF.

The chain has TRBV18 and TRBJ2-7; TRBD2 matches 9 bases. The CDR3 runs 16 residues. Germline V gene lookup returns CDR1 KGHSH and CDR2 LQKENI. With V trimmed by 2 bases and J by 2 bases, 7 bases remained unmatched. The CDR3 nucleotides are TGTGCCAGCTCACCAGGCGGTAGCGGGGGCCCCTACGAGCAGTACTTC. This gives the protein CASSPGGSGGPYEQYF.

The chain uses TRBV5-6 and TRBJ1-5, with TRBD1 identical over 8 bases. With 0 bases clipped from V and 9 bases from J, the junction kept 5 bases outside the gene matches. The CDR3 is 14 residues long. Per germline, CDR1 SGHDT and CDR2 YYEEEE. This CDR3 reads CASSLAQGERPQHF. In nucleotides, the CDR3 is TGTGCCAGCAGCTTGGCACAGGGGGAGCGGCCCCAGCATTTT.

This sequence joins TRBV28 and TRBJ2-7; TRBD1 aligns across 11 bases. CDR3 size: 14 residues. V was clipped by 6 bases and J by 6 bases; unmatched bases: 7. Germline lookup yields CDR1 MDHEN and CDR2 SYDVKM. Here the CDR3 reads CASSPRDRGFEQYF. The DNA for the CDR3 is TGTGCCAGCAGCCCCCGGGACAGGGGGTTCGAGCAGTACTTC.

The chain joins TRBV6-6 to TRBJ1-1; TRBD1 matches at 11 bases. Germline lookup yields CDR1 MNHNY and CDR2 SVGAGI (reference sequence). The V and J ends lost 7 bases and 3 bases, in that order; junction bases with no gene match: 10. CDR3 size: 16 residues. The CDR3 loop is CASTRTGGLLYTEAFF. Here the CDR3 DNA reads TGTGCCAGCACCCGGACAGGGGGCCTCTTGTACACTGAAGCTTTCTTT.

The rearrangement links TRBV7-7 to TRBJ2-7; D unclear. V lost 5 bases and J lost 3, with 14 bases in between. CDR1 and CDR2 (germline): SSHAT, FNYEAQ (reference sequence). The CDR3 sequence is 14 residues long. The chain's CDR3 is CASSPGPQDYEQYF. The CDR3 region has the DNA TGTGCCAGCAGCCCCGGACCCCAGGACTACGAGCAGTACTTC.

CDR3 coding DNA: TGTGCCAGCAGCTGGGGTGGAGACACCAATGAGCAGTTCTTC. Encoded protein: CASSWGGDTNEQFF. The rearrangement links TRBV11-2 to TRBJ2-1; D not certain. This CDR3 has 14 amino acids. With 4 bases removed from V and 6 bases from J, the gap between germline ends came to 13 bases. Germline assignment: CDR1 SGHAT and CDR2 FQNNGV.

The chain has TRBV15 and TRBJ2-7, with D hard to call. Germline values: CDR1 LNHNV, CDR2 YYDKDF (reference sequence). Trimming shortened V by 1 base and J by 5 bases, and 9 bases separated the two germline ends. This CDR3 region has 13 residues. CDR3 in DNA: TGTGCCACCAGCAGAGTTCGGTACCACGAGCAGTACTTC. It is translated as CATSRVRYHEQYF. The full variable domain, rest sourced from reference TRBV15 and TRBJ2-7, is DAMVIQNPRYQVTQFGKPVTLSCSQTLNHNVMYWYQQKSSQAPKLLFHYYDKDFNNEADTPDNFQSRRPNTSFCFLDIRSPGLGDTAMYLCATSRVRYHEQYFGPGTRLTVT.

This clone was counted a single time. The gene calls are TRBV7-3 and TRBJ2-2, with D perhaps matching TRBD2 (5 bases). The CDR3 spans 12 residues. V was pared by 5 bases and J by 7 bases, with 8 bases between. Germline V gene data show CDR1 as SGHTA and CDR2 as FQGTGA. In nucleotides, the CDR3 is TGTGCCAGCAGCCCGGGAAACGGGGAGCTGTTTTTT. The encoded protein is CASSPGNGELFF.

In its sample, this clone was seen a few times. One junction end disagrees with the germline gene, perhaps due to a read error. The same CDR3 also results from other DNA sequences found in this sample. This sequence joins TRBV7-6 and TRBJ2-1, with 9 positions matching TRBD2. CDR1 SGHVS and CDR2 FNYEAQ come from the germline V gene. The CDR3 sequence is 15 residues long. The CDR3: CASSLAGDSYNEQFF. The CDR3 DNA sequence: TGTGCCAGCAGTTTAGCGGGAGACTCCTACAATGAGCAGTTCTTC.

V usage is TRBV7-9 and J usage is TRBJ1-2, with 9 positions matching TRBD1. The CDR3 loop spans 18 amino acids. Germline lookup yields CDR1 SEHNR and CDR2 FQNEAQ (reference sequence). The junction had 13 bases not matched to a gene; V was cut back by 2 bases and J by 3 bases. The CDR3 sequence is CASSLPIPGQGQDYGYTF. The DNA for the CDR3 is TGTGCCAGCAGCTTACCCATACCGGGACAGGGTCAGGACTATGGCTACACCTTC. Drawing the rest from reference TRBV7-9 and TRBJ1-2, the complete variable domain is DTGVSQNPRHKITKRGQNVTFRCDPISEHNRLYWYRQTLGQGPEFLTYFQNEAQLEKSRLLSDRFSAERPKGSFSTLEIQRTEQGDSAMYLCASSLPIPGQGQDYGYTFGSGTRLTVV.

The rearrangement uses TRBV6-1 and TRBJ2-7; TRBD2 might be the D (6 bases). The V gene lost 5 bases and the J gene lost 3 bases, with 17 bases spanning the gap. The CDR3 length is 15 residues. Germline CDR1 and CDR2: MNHNS and SASEGT. This CDR3 is CASSPAGRSFYEQYF. The CDR3 DNA follows: TGTGCCAGCAGTCCTGCGGGACGCTCGTTCTACGAGCAGTACTTC.

V gene TRBV5-6 combines with J gene TRBJ1-5; perhaps TRBD1 as D (5 bases). With 1 base removed from V and 5 bases from J, the gap between germline ends came to 13 bases. Germline assignment: CDR1 SGHDT and CDR2 YYEEEE. The length of the CDR3 is 15 residues. This CDR3 reads CASSLRGAEDQPQHF. The CDR3, as DNA: TGTGCCAGCAGCTTGAGGGGCGCGGAAGATCAGCCCCAGCATTTT.

The CDR3 loop reads CASSYAGGTGVYEQYF. Written as DNA, the CDR3 is TGTGCCAGCAGTTACGCGGGAGGCACCGGGGTCTACGAGCAGTACTTC. V usage is TRBV6-5 and J usage is TRBJ2-7; 8 positions agree with TRBD2. Per germline, CDR1 MNHEY and CDR2 SVGAGI. J gave up 3 bases and V 2 bases, and 9 bases lay outside the gene matches. The CDR3 runs to 16 residues.

The V gene is TRBV11-3, the J gene TRBJ2-1; TRBD2 agrees at 8 bases. Germline-derived CDR1 and CDR2 are SGHNT and YENEEA. CDR3 length equals 15 residues. V shed 5 bases and J 2 bases; nucleotides not matched to a gene: 5. The CDR3 region is CASSPRTSPYNEQFF. In DNA form, the CDR3 reads TGTGCCAGCAGCCCGCGGACTAGCCCCTACAATGAGCAGTTCTTC.

About this clone: Other DNA sequences in the sample encode the same CDR3. V and J are TRBV7-3 and TRBJ2-1; D not resolved. The germline V and J ends were trimmed by 0 bases and 7 bases, with 7 bases remaining between them. The CDR3 has 13 residues. The V gene's germline CDR1 is SGHTA and CDR2 FQGTGA. Written as DNA, the CDR3 is TGTGCCAGCAGCTTAACCGGCGGAAATGAGCAGTTCTTC. This gives the protein CASSLTGGNEQFF.

This clone was seen a single time. The rearrangement uses TRBV4-1 and TRBJ2-3; D might be TRBD2 (6 bases). From germline, CDR1 is MGHRA and CDR2 YSYEKL. This CDR3 region has 16 residues. Trimming removed 4 bases from V and 2 bases from J, with 16 bases in between. The CDR3 nucleotides read TGCGCCAGCAGCCCTCGCGGGGTAGAGTCCACAGATACGCAGTATTTT. Encoded protein: CASSPRGVESTDTQYF.

V is TRBV6-1 and J is TRBJ2-1; TRBD2 aligns across 10 bases. CDR1 MNHNS and CDR2 SASEGT come from the germline V gene. This CDR3 is 18 amino acids long. With 4 bases clipped from V and 5 bases from J, the junction kept 14 bases outside the gene matches. For the CDR3, the DNA is TGTGCCAGCAGTGCCGGGCTAGCGGGAGTTCAACGACACAATGAGCAGTTCTTC. Its translation: CASSAGLAGVQRHNEQFF.

The chain recombines TRBV9 with TRBJ2-3, with D perhaps TRBD1 (6 bases). The CDR3 is 14 residues long. V shed 8 bases and J shed 0 bases, with 13 bases lying between them. CDR1 SGDLS and CDR2 YYNGEE come from the germline V gene. CDR3 nucleotide sequence: TGTGCCAGTGCTGGGGGCGGGAGCACAGATACGCAGTATTTT. Protein sequence: CASAGGGSTDTQYF.